The table lists the clone carrying this TCR beta chain with a few counts. Its antigen is undetermined. The data were obtained in a study of T-cell memory formation after mild COVID-19. For the study at large: TCR clusters showed largely donor specificity. Study-wide findings and caveats: CD4+ contracting clones lay mainly in CM and EM, CD8+ ones in EMRA. Unconfirmed was the SARS-CoV-2 specificity of second-wave clones that peaked on day 37.

V lost 4 bases and J 11 bases, leaving 9 bases between the germline ends. There are 12 residues in the CDR3. Per germline, CDR1 SNHLY and CDR2 FYNNEI. TCRdb redid the calling of the 5' RACE reads with MiXCR, one entry per CDR3 protein. The top ten clones hold approximately 13% of a sample with hundreds of thousands of distinct CDR3 sequences, around 25% of them seen once. The rearrangement links TRBV2 to TRBJ1-6, with unresolved D. This receptor was identified in an adult woman who had mild COVID-19 (a few samples of this study predate the infection). Cell type and time point are not known. The sequenced material came from PBMCs or a T cell subset sorted from them (not recorded which). The DNA of the CDR3 is TGTGCCAGCAGTGGGGATGTGGCACCCCTCCACTTT. Residues: CASSGDVAPLHF.